This record concerns one TCR beta chain sequence. The antigen is undetermined. The record originates from a study of identical twins. Regarding the study as a whole: Conclusions rested on cross-sectional statistics rather than following the same donors.

CDR1 is LNHNV and CDR2 is YYDKDF in the germline V gene (reference sequence). Trimming removed 0 bases from V and 6 bases from J, with 7 bases in between. The CDR3 length is 13 residues. Template switching introduced a universal primer site, and the cDNA bore unique molecular identifiers. TCRdb re-called the 5' RACE reads through MiXCR, storing one row per CDR3 protein. There are hundreds of thousands of distinct CDR3 sequences in the sample; roughly 18% occur only once, and about 12% lies in the top ten. In every case, the donor was a healthy Caucasian. Separately, the same data were catalogued under a study of T cells expressing NK-cell markers. That work states: For a handful of donors, the dominant NKG2C+ clonotypes made up roughly 1.0-7.0% of their CD8+ T cells.

The rearrangement uses TRBV15 and TRBJ2-3, with D unresolved. The clonotype originates from a woman between 18 and 29 years old in good health. Sequenced input: PBMCs. In DNA, the CDR3 is TGTGCCACCAGCAGAGATCTCGGGGATACGCAGTATTTT. As protein: CATSRDLGDTQYF.